These T cell receptor beta chains were read from a single sample in a study of shared clonotypes between healthy human individuals. TCRdb keeps only in-frame clones here, not all; method: immunoSEQ multiplex PCR. The sample holds some 1.4 million clones, more than 95% seen once. The sample comprised naive CD4+ T cells sorted from blood. These TCRs come from a man in his thirties or forties in good health. The CDR3 runs from the conserved cysteine through the conserved F or W. The order of the fields is D gene, CDR3 length, J gene, clone size, V gene, CDR3 DNA, CDR3 protein. D genes are given only for firm matches. Some rows have no size entry. The others give once, few or many, or a class for an expanded clone.

D: TRBD1
length: 14
J: TRBJ1-5
size: NA
V: TRBV2
DNA: TGTGCCAGCAGTTACGGACAGGGCGACCAGCCCCAGCATTTT
CDR3: CASSYGQGDQPQHF

D: NA
length: 13
J: TRBJ1-1
size: NA
V: TRBV19
DNA: TGTGCCAGTAGTATAGGTGGCAGGGCTGAAGCTTTCTTT
CDR3: CASSIGGRAEAFF

D: NA
length: 16
J: TRBJ2-1
size: NA
V: TRBV5-1
DNA: TGCGCCAGCAGCTTGGCCGGAGGGACCACGAACAATGAGCAGTTCTTC
CDR3: CASSLAGGTTNNEQFF

D: TRBD1
length: 14
J: TRBJ1-2
size: NA
V: TRBV10-3
DNA: TGTGCCATCACCCGGACAGGGGGCAACTATGGCTACACCTTC
CDR3: CAITRTGGNYGYTF

D: NA
length: 11
J: TRBJ2-1
size: NA
V: TRBV11-2
DNA: TGTGCCAGCAGCTTAACGTATGAGCAGTTCTTC
CDR3: CASSLTYEQFF

D: TRBD2
length: 15
J: TRBJ2-1
size: once
V: TRBV28
DNA: TGTGCCAGCAGTTTAAGCAGCGGGAGAAGGTATGAGCAGTTCTTC
CDR3: CASSLSSGRRYEQFF

D: NA
length: 14
J: TRBJ2-7
size: NA
V: TRBV10-3
DNA: TGTGCCATCAGTGAATCAGGGAGCTCCTACGAGCAGTACTTC
CDR3: CAISESGSSYEQYF

D: NA
length: 14
J: TRBJ2-3
size: NA
V: TRBV27
DNA: TGTGCCAGCAGTTTTCGTTTTATCACAGATACGCAGTATTTT
CDR3: CASSFRFITDTQYF

D: NA
length: 13
J: TRBJ1-5
size: NA
V: TRBV28
DNA: TGTGCCAGCACCATTACAGGGCTCCAGCCCCAGCATTTT
CDR3: CASTITGLQPQHF

D: TRBD2
length: 16
J: TRBJ2-3
size: NA
V: TRBV18
DNA: TGTGCCAGCTCAGGACTAGCGGGTCTTAGCACAGATACGCAGTATTTT
CDR3: CASSGLAGLSTDTQYF

D: TRBD2
length: 16
J: TRBJ2-7
size: NA
V: TRBV9
DNA: TGTGCCAGCAGCTTCGGAGCCGGGACTAGCGGAAACGAGCAGTACTTC
CDR3: CASSFGAGTSGNEQYF

D: NA
length: 17
J: TRBJ2-1
size: once
V: TRBV4-3
DNA: TGCGCCAGCAGCCAAGGTTGGTTGTCCTTCTCCTACAATGAGCAGTTCTTC
CDR3: CASSQGWLSFSYNEQFF

D: NA
length: 13
J: TRBJ2-5
size: once
V: TRBV2
DNA: TGTGCCAGCAGACAAGACATGCCGGAGACCCAGTACTTC
CDR3: CASRQDMPETQYF

D: TRBD1
length: 15
J: TRBJ2-5
size: NA
V: TRBV5-8
DNA: TGTGCCAGCAGCTCCTTACAGGGGACGGGAGAGACCCAGTACTTC
CDR3: CASSSLQGTGETQYF

D: NA
length: 13
J: TRBJ2-2
size: NA
V: TRBV7-9
DNA: TGTGCCAGCAGCTTAGGGGGCGCCGGGGAGCTGTTTTTT
CDR3: CASSLGGAGELFF

D: NA
length: 12
J: TRBJ2-3
size: NA
V: TRBV29-1
DNA: TGCAGCGACCGACAGAGCACAGATACGCAGTATTTT
CDR3: CSDRQSTDTQYF

D: NA
length: 13
J: TRBJ1-1
size: once
V: TRBV6-5
DNA: TGTGCCAGCAGTTACTCTACAGGTACTGAAGCTTTCTTT
CDR3: CASSYSTGTEAFF

D: NA
length: 13
J: TRBJ2-7
size: NA
V: TRBV11-2
DNA: TGTGCCAGCAGCCCCCGTAGCCCCTACGAGCAGTACTTC
CDR3: CASSPRSPYEQYF

D: TRBD2
length: 18
J: TRBJ2-1
size: NA
V: TRBV5-4
DNA: TGTGCCAGCAGCTTGTGGCTAGCGGCCTCGAGCTCCTACAATGAGCAGTTCTTC
CDR3: CASSLWLAASSSYNEQFF

D: NA
length: 16
J: TRBJ2-7
size: NA
V: TRBV4-3
DNA: TGCGCCAGCAGCAGTTTAGCTTCCAACCGTCACTACGAGCAGTACTTC
CDR3: CASSSLASNRHYEQYF

D: NA
length: 11
J: TRBJ2-3
size: NA
V: TRBV20-1
DNA: TGCAGTGCTGCTAGCACAGATACGCAGTATTTT
CDR3: CSAASTDTQYF

D: NA
length: 14
J: TRBJ1-4
size: NA
V: TRBV27
DNA: TGTGCCAGCAGTTTTTACGGACAGCACCGAAAACTGTTTTTT
CDR3: CASSFYGQHRKLFF

D: NA
length: 15
J: TRBJ2-6
size: NA
V: TRBV6-5
DNA: TGTGCCAGCAGTCCCAGACTCTCTGGGGCCAACGTCCTGACTTTC
CDR3: CASSPRLSGANVLTF

D: NA
length: 15
J: TRBJ1-1
size: NA
V: TRBV6-5
DNA: TGTGCCAGCAGTTACTCTTTGATGATGAACACTGAAGCTTTCTTT
CDR3: CASSYSLMMNTEAFF

D: TRBD2
length: 21
J: TRBJ2-1
size: NA
V: TRBV27
DNA: TGTGCCAGCAGTTTTCTCAGGACTAGCGGGAGCGGGGTCTTACCTTACAATGAGCAGTTCTTC
CDR3: CASSFLRTSGSGVLPYNEQFF

D: TRBD2
length: 17
J: TRBJ2-1
size: NA
V: TRBV7-6
DNA: TGTGCCAGCAGCTCACCGCGGACTAGCGAATCCTACAATGAGCAGTTCTTC
CDR3: CASSSPRTSESYNEQFF

D: TRBD1
length: 15
J: TRBJ1-3
size: NA
V: TRBV5-4
DNA: TGTGCCAGCAGCTTGGGAGGAGTAGGGGGCAACACCATATATTTT
CDR3: CASSLGGVGGNTIYF